This T cell receptor beta chain is drawn from a study of response to subunit inactivated influenza vaccine. Per the germline V gene, CDR1 is SGHTA and CDR2 is FQGNSA. The germline V and J ends were trimmed by 1 base and 5 bases, with 15 bases remaining between them. The CDR3 extends over 16 amino acids. In this sample, this clonotype turned up a few times. Its antigen is unidentified. TCRdb recomputed calls from the RT-PCR reads with MiXCR, one row per CDR3 protein. Among fewer than 550,000 distinct CDR3 sequences listed, over 25% were seen once. Findings and caveats of the study: Seasonal influenza vaccination, on each occasion, was suggested by the authors to recruit few new T cells.

The TCR was taken from a man aged 45-60 years who received an inactivated influenza vaccine. The sample in question was CD4+ T cells sorted from PBMCs, obtained more than 4 days after vaccination. The chain combines TRBV7-2 with TRBJ2-4; D not certain. The CDR3 here is CASSLGILSRENIQYF. CDR3 in DNA: TGTGCCAGCAGCTTAGGGATATTGAGTAGGGAAAACATTCAGTACTTC.